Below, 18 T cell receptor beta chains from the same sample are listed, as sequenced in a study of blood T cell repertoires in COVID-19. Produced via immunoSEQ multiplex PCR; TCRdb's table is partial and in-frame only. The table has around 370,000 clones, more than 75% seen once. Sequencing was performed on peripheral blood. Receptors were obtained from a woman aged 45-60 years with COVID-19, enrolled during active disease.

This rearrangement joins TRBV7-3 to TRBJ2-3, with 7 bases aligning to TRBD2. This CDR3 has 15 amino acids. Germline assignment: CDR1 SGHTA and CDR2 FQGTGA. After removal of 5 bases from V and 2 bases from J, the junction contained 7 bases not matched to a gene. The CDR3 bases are TGTGCCAGCAGCCTTGTTGGGACTACCACAGATACGCAGTATTTT. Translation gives CASSLVGTTTDTQYF.

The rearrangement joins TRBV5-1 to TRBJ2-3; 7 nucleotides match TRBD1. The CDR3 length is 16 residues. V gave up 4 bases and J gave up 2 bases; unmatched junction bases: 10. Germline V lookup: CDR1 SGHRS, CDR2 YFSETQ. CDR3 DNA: TGCGCCAGCAGCACCCGGACAGGAACTCTCACAGATACGCAGTATTTT. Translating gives CASSTRTGTLTDTQYF.

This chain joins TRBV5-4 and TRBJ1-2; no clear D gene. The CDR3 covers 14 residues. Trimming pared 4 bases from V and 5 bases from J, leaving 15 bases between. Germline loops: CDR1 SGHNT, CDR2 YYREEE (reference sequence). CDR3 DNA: TGTGCCAGCAGCGTAGACACCCCGTCGTATGGCTACACCTTC. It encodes CASSVDTPSYGYTF.

The CDR3 DNA follows: TGTGCCTGGACTCGGGGGGTAGCGGGAGGGGCAGAGACCCAGTACTTC. Translation: CAWTRGVAGGAETQYF. The chain joins TRBV30 to TRBJ2-5; 11 bases are a match to TRBD2. J was trimmed by 4 bases and V by 4 bases; bases with no gene match: 11. The germline CDR1 and CDR2 sequences are GTSNPN and SVGIG (reference sequence). This CDR3 contains 16 residues.

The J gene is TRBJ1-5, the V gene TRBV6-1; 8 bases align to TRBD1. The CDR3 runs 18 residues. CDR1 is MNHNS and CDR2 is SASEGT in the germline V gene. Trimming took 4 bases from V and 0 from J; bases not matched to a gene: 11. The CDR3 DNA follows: TGTGCCAGCAGTGGCCCCCCCTGGACAGGGTATAGCAATCAGCCCCAGCATTTT. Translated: CASSGPPWTGYSNQPQHF.

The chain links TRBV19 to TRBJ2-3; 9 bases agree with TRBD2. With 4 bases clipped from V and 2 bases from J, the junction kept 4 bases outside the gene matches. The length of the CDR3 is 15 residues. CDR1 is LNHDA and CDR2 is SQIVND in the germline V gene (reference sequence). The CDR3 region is CASSTAGGPTDTQYF. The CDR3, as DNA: TGTGCCAGTAGTACCGCGGGAGGGCCCACAGATACGCAGTATTTT. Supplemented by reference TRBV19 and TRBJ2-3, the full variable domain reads DGGITQSPKYLFRKEGQNVTLSCEQNLNHDAMYWYRQDPGQGLRLIYYSQIVNDFQKGDIAEGYSVSREKKESFPLTVTSAQKNPTAFYLCASSTAGGPTDTQYFGPGTRLTVL.

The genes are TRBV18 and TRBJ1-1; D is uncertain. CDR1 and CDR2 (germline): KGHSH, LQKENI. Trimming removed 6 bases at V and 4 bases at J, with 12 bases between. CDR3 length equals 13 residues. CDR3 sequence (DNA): TGTGCCAGCTCCCTCGGGGTGGCCACTGAAGCTTTCTTT. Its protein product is CASSLGVATEAFF. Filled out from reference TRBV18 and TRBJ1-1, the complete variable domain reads NAGVMQNPRHLVRRRGQEARLRCSPMKGHSHVYWYRQLPEEGLKFMVYLQKENIIDESGMPKERFSAEFPKEGPSILRIQQVVRGDSAAYFCASSLGVATEAFFGQGTRLTVV.

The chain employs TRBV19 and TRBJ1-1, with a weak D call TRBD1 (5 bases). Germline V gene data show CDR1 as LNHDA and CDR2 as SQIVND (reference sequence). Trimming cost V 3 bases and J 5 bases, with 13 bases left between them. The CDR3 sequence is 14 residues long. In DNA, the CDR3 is TGTGCCAGTAGTATTCACCAGGGTGGAACTGAAGCTTTCTTT. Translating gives CASSIHQGGTEAFF.

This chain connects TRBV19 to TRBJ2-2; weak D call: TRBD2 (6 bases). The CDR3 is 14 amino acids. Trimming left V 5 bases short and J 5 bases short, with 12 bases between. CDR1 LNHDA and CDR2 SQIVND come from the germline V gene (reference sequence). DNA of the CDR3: TGTGCCAGTAGTCCGGGACTCCGGACCGGGGAGCTGTTTTTT. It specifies CASSPGLRTGELFF.

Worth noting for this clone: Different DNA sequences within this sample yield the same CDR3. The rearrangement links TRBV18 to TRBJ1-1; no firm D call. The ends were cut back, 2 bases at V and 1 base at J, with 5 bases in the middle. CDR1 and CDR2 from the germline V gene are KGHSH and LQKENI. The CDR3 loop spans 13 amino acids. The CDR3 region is CASSPSGNTEAFF. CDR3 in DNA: TGTGCCAGCTCACCAAGCGGGAACACTGAAGCTTTCTTT.

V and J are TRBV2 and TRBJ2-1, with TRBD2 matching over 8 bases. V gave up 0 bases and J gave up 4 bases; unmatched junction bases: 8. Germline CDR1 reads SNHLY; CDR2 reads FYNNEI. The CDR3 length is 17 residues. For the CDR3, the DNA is TGTGCCAGCAGTGAAGCCCCTTGGCGGGAGGATTACAATGAGCAGTTCTTC. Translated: CASSEAPWREDYNEQFF.

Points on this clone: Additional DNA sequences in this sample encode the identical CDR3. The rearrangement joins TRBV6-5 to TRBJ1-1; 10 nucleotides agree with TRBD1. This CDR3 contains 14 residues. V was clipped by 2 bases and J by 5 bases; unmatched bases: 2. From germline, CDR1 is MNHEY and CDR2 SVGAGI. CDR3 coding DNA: TGTGCCAGCAGTTACGACAGGGGGCTTACTGAAGCTTTCTTT. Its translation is CASSYDRGLTEAFF.

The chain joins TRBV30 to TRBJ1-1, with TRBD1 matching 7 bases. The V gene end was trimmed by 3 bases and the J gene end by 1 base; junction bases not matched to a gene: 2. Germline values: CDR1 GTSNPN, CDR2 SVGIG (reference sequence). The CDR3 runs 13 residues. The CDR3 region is CAWRGQKNTEAFF. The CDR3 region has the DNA TGTGCCTGGAGGGGACAGAAGAACACTGAAGCTTTCTTT.

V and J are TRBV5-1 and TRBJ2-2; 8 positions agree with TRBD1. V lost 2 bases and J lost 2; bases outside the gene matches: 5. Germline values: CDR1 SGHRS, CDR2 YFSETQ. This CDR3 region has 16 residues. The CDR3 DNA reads TGCGCCAGCAGCTTTTCCAGGGGGCTTAACACCGGGGAGCTGTTTTTT. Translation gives CASSFSRGLNTGELFF.

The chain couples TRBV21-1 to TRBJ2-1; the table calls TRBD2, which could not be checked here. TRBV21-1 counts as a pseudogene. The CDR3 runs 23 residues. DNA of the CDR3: TGTGCCAGCAGCAAATTACCTCGCCGGCCGGGGCTAGCGTTAATCGGAACCTACAATGAGCAGTTCTTC. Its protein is CASSKLPRRPGLALIGTYNEQFF.

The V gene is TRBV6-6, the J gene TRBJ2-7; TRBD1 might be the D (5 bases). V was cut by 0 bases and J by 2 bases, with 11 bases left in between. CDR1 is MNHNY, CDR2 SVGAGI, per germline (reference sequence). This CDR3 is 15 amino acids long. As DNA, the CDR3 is TGTGCCAGCAGTTACTCAGGGGATTTCACCTACGAGCAGTACTTC. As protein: CASSYSGDFTYEQYF.

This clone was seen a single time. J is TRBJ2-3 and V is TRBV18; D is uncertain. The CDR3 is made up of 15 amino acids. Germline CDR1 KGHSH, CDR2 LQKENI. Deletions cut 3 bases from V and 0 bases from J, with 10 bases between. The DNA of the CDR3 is TGTGCCAGCTCACCTTTAGCCCCTAGCACAGATACGCAGTATTTT. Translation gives CASSPLAPSTDTQYF.

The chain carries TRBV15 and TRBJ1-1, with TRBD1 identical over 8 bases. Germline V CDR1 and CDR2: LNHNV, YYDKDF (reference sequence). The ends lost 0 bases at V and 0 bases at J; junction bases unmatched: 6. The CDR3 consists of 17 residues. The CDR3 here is CATSRDQETGVNTEAFF. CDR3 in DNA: TGTGCCACCAGCAGAGATCAGGAGACAGGGGTGAACACTGAAGCTTTCTTT.